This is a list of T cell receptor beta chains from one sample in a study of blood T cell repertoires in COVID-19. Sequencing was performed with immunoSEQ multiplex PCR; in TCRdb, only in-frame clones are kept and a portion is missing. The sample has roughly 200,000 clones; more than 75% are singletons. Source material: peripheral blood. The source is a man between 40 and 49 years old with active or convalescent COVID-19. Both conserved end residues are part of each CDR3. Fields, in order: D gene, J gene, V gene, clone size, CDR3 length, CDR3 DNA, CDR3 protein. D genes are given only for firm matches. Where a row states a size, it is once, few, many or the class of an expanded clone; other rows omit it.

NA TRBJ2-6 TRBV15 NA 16 TGTGCCACCCGTTTTGGAGTTTCCACTGGGGCCAACGTCCTGACTTTC CATRFGVSTGANVLTF
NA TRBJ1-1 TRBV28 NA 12 TGTGCCAGCAGCCTCGTGAACACTGAAGCTTTCTTT CASSLVNTEAFF
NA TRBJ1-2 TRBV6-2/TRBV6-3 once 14 TGTGCCAGCAGTTACGCCGGGGGTAACTATGGCTACACCTTC CASSYAGGNYGYTF
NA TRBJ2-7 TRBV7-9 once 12 TGTGCCAGCAGCTTCGGTCTCGACGAGCAGTACTTC CASSFGLDEQYF
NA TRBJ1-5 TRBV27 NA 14 TGTGCCAGCAGTCTCCAGGGTAGCAATCAGCCCCAGCATTTT CASSLQGSNQPQHF
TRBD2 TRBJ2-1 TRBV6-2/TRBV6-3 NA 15 TGTGCCAGCAGCCCACTCCGGACTAGCGGGGCGGGGCAGTTCTTC CASSPLRTSGAGQFF
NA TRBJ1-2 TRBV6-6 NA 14 TGTGCCAGCAGTTACGTTGGAGTTAACTATGGCTACACCTTC CASSYVGVNYGYTF
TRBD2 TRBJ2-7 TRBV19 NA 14 TGTGCCAGTAGATCTAGCGGAAGCTCCTACGAGCAGTACTTC CASRSSGSSYEQYF
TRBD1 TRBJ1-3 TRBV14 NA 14 TGTGCCAGCAGCCGACAGGGTTTTGGAAACACCATATATTTT CASSRQGFGNTIYF
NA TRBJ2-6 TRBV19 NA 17 TGTGCCAGTAGTACCCCGGGACACTTTTCTGGGGCCAACGTCCTGACTTTC CASSTPGHFSGANVLTF
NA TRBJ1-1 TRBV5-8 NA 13 TGTGCCAGCAGCGGCCAGATGAACACTGAAGCTTTCTTT CASSGQMNTEAFF
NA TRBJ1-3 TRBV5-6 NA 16 TGTGCCAGCAGCCCAGCGGAAGGGTACTCTGGAAACACCATATATTTT CASSPAEGYSGNTIYF
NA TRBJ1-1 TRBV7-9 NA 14 TGTGCCAGCAGCTTAGGTCGACAGAACACTGAAGCTTTCTTT CASSLGRQNTEAFF
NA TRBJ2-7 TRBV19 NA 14 TGTGCCAGTAGTACCACCGACAGGTTCTACGAGCAGTACTTC CASSTTDRFYEQYF
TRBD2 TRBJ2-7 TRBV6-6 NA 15 TGTGCTAGCACCACCGGGAGGGCAAGAGGCTACGAGCAGTACTTC CASTTGRARGYEQYF
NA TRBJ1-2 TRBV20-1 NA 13 TGCAGTGCTAGTGGCACAGGGTCTCGTGGCTACACCTTC CSASGTGSRGYTF